These T cell receptor beta chains were read from a single sample in a study of radiotherapy plus CTLA-4 blockade in lung cancer. TCRdb's table, derived via immunoSEQ multiplex PCR, lists solely in-frame clones and lacks some. The sample carries about 85,000 clones, 70% to 90% recorded once. This specimen consisted of peripheral blood, obtained from a patient treated with radiotherapy plus ipilimumab. Source of these receptors: a human donor with non-small cell lung cancer who had a partial response to radiotherapy plus ipilimumab. The CDR3 runs from the conserved cysteine through the conserved F or W. Fields, in order: V gene, J gene, CDR3 protein.

v_gene: TRBV27
j_gene: TRBJ2-3
CDR3aa: CASLAGNSDTQYF

v_gene: TRBV2
j_gene: TRBJ2-5
CDR3aa: CASSLQGTETQYF

v_gene: TRBV19
j_gene: TRBJ1-3
CDR3aa: CASSIETASGNTIYF

v_gene: TRBV27
j_gene: TRBJ1-1
CDR3aa: CASSLAVRNTEAFF

v_gene: TRBV7-2
j_gene: TRBJ2-1
CDR3aa: CASSLLAGVGNEQFF

v_gene: TRBV29-1
j_gene: TRBJ2-6
CDR3aa: CSVEGSGANVLTF

v_gene: TRBV6-1
j_gene: TRBJ1-5
CDR3aa: CASSEDWAGGSNQPQHF

v_gene: TRBV5-4
j_gene: TRBJ2-5
CDR3aa: CASSASSQGALYQETQYF

v_gene: TRBV7-6
j_gene: TRBJ1-3
CDR3aa: CASSPGGQGAVGNTIYF

v_gene: TRBV6-5
j_gene: TRBJ1-2
CDR3aa: CASSNRGLPAGYTF

v_gene: TRBV11-2
j_gene: TRBJ2-1
CDR3aa: CASSSIASGAYNEQFF

v_gene: TRBV6-1
j_gene: TRBJ2-7
CDR3aa: CASHRQGANEQYF

v_gene: TRBV7-6
j_gene: TRBJ2-4
CDR3aa: CASSLGTGFQNIQYF